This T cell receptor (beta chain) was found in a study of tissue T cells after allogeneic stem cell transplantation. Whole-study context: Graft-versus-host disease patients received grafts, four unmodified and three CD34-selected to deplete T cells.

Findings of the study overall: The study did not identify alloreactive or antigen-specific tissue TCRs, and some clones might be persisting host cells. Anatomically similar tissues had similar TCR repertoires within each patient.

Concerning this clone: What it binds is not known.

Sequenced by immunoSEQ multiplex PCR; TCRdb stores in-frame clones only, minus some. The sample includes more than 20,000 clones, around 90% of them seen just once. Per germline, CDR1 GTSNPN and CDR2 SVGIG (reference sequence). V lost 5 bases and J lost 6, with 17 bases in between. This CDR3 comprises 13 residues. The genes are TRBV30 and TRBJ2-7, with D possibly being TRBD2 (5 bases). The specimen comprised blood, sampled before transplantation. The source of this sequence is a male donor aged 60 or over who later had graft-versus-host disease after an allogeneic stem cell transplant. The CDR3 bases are TGTGCCTGGGCGATGGACCGAGGGTCCGAGCAGTACTTC. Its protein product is CAWAMDRGSEQYF.